These 26 T cell receptor beta chains came from one sample sequenced in a study of blood T cell repertoires in COVID-19. Only in-frame clones appear in the TCRdb table, and some are missing; sequencing was by immunoSEQ multiplex PCR. Among approximately 120,000 clones listed, just under 90% were seen once. The source material was peripheral blood. These TCRs come from a human donor in a cohort sampled during active COVID-19.

The gene calls are TRBV11-3 and TRBJ2-7; D is possibly TRBD2 (5 bases). CDR3 length: 15 residues. Germline-derived CDR1 and CDR2 are SGHNT and YENEEA. Trimming cost V 0 bases and J 6 bases, with 15 bases left between them. The CDR3 region has the DNA TGTGCCAGCAGCTTAGATCCATTGCGAGGGAGCGAGCAGTACTTC. Its protein is CASSLDPLRGSEQYF.

V gene TRBV7-3 combines with J gene TRBJ2-2; 15 nucleotides align to TRBD2. The V and J ends lost 4 bases and 5 bases, in that order; junction bases with no gene match: 8. CDR3 size: 18 residues. Germline V gene lookup returns CDR1 SGHTA and CDR2 FQGTGA. DNA of the CDR3: TGTGCCAGCAGCTCTTCGGGACTAGCGGGAGGATTAACCGGGGAGCTGTTTTTT. It is translated as CASSSSGLAGGLTGELFF.

The gene calls are TRBV28 and TRBJ1-5; TRBD1 is a possible D gene (6 bases). The CDR3 length is 15 residues. The ends were cut back, 2 bases at V and 0 bases at J, with 8 bases in the middle. From germline, CDR1 is MDHEN and CDR2 SYDVKM. CDR3 sequence (DNA): TGTGCCAGCAGTTTAGGACAGTATAGCAATCAGCCCCAGCATTTT. As protein: CASSLGQYSNQPQHF.

V gene TRBV18 combines with J gene TRBJ2-2, with TRBD2 as a possible D gene (6 bases). Germline V gives CDR1 KGHSH, CDR2 LQKENI. Between the trimmed V and J ends, which lost 0 bases and 1 base, there was a span of 12 bases. The CDR3 runs 17 residues. This chain's CDR3 is CASSPPIGGLNTGELFF. The CDR3, as DNA: TGTGCCAGCTCACCACCGATCGGAGGGTTGAACACCGGGGAGCTGTTTTTT.

J is TRBJ2-7 and V is TRBV5-4, with 8 bases fitting TRBD1. V dropped 1 base and J dropped 11; count of bases not matched to a gene: 5. The length of the CDR3 is 12 residues. Per the germline V gene, CDR1 is SGHNT and CDR2 is YYREEE (reference sequence). In DNA, the CDR3 is TGTGCCAGCAGCTTGAGCACGGGACAGGAGTACTTC. This translates into CASSLSTGQEYF.

V usage is TRBV6-5 and J usage is TRBJ1-2, with D tentatively TRBD1 (5 bases). Per germline, CDR1 MNHEY and CDR2 SVGAGI. Trimming shortened V by 5 bases and J by 8 bases, and 21 bases separated the two germline ends. This CDR3 spans 15 amino acids. The CDR3 DNA follows: TGTGCCAGCAGTACCTCCCCCGGGGGTTTGTGGGGCTACACCTTC. This codes for CASSTSPGGLWGYTF.

This clone was observed a few times. The rearrangement uses TRBV2 and TRBJ1-3, with TRBD1 as a possible D gene (5 bases). The CDR3 is made up of 14 amino acids. The germline V and J ends were trimmed by 7 bases and 6 bases, with 16 bases remaining between them. Germline values: CDR1 SNHLY, CDR2 FYNNEI. CDR3 amino acids: CASTVRSGENTIYF. CDR3 nucleotide sequence: TGTGCCAGCACCGTCCGGTCGGGGGAAAACACCATATATTTT.

This chain uses TRBV6-6 with TRBJ2-4; no firm D call. CDR3 length: 12 amino acids. Trimming stripped 6 bases from V and 5 bases from J, with 8 bases between. Germline-derived CDR1 and CDR2 are MNHNY and SVGAGI (reference sequence). DNA for the CDR3: TGTGCCAGCAGCGCGCCTCAAAACATTCAGTACTTC. It specifies CASSAPQNIQYF.

This chain links TRBV4-1 with TRBJ1-1; 9 bases are shared with TRBD1. Germline values: CDR1 MGHRA, CDR2 YSYEKL. V shed 4 bases, J shed 5 bases, and the junction held 14 bases outside the gene matches. The CDR3 has 17 amino acids. The CDR3 sequence is CASSPPRDRADSTEAFF. The CDR3 coding sequence is TGCGCCAGCAGCCCCCCCAGGGACAGGGCGGATTCGACTGAAGCTTTCTTT.

This rearrangement joins TRBV7-3 to TRBJ2-5; 11 bases are shared with TRBD2. The CDR3 is 20 amino acids. Per the germline V gene, CDR1 is SGHTA and CDR2 is FQGTGA. J lost 2 bases, V lost 1 base, and 15 bases had no gene match. The CDR3 sequence is CASSLRGLAGGFGRQETQYF. Written as DNA, the CDR3 is TGTGCCAGCAGCTTAAGAGGGCTAGCGGGAGGTTTTGGTCGGCAAGAGACCCAGTACTTC.

V usage is TRBV9 and J usage is TRBJ2-3; 9 bases are a match to TRBD2. V dropped 0 bases and J dropped 0; count of bases not matched to a gene: 14. The length of the CDR3 is 20 residues. Germline assignment: CDR1 SGDLS and CDR2 YYNGEE. The CDR3 loop reads CASSVDPSGVRITSTDTQYF. The CDR3 coding sequence is TGTGCCAGCAGCGTAGACCCTAGCGGGGTGCGAATAACTAGCACAGATACGCAGTATTTT.

V usage is TRBV6-1 and J usage is TRBJ2-7, with 7 nucleotides matching TRBD1. This CDR3 is 15 amino acids long. In germline, CDR1 is MNHNS, CDR2 SASEGT. Unmatched junction bases numbered 13, after V lost 0 bases and J lost 11 bases. CDR3 DNA sequence: TGTGCCAGCAGTGAAGCGTTAGGGACAGCACCTTGGGAGTACTTC. It specifies CASSEALGTAPWEYF.

The chain joins TRBV14 to TRBJ2-1; 8 bases are shared with TRBD1. This CDR3 is 12 amino acids long. After removal of 3 bases from V and 13 bases from J, the junction contained 5 bases not matched to a gene. Germline V gene data show CDR1 as SGHDN and CDR2 as FVKESK. The CDR3 nucleotides read TGTGCCAGCAGCCATTCAGGGGGCGCTCAGTTCTTC. The encoded protein is CASSHSGGAQFF. Full variable domain (rest looked up from reference TRBV14 and TRBJ2-1): EAGVTQFPSHSVIEKGQTVTLRCDPISGHDNLYWYRRVMGKEIKFLLHFVKESKQDESGMPNNRFLAERTGGTYSTLKVQPAELEDSGVYFCASSHSGGAQFFGPGTRLTVL.

This clone has only a few counts. The chain recombines TRBV5-1 with TRBJ2-7; D is uncertain. Germline values: CDR1 SGHRS, CDR2 YFSETQ. V lost 3 bases, J lost 5 bases, and 15 bases lay in between. This CDR3 region has 14 residues. The CDR3 reads CASSSTPHEDEQYF. CDR3 bases: TGCGCCAGCAGCTCAACCCCACATGAAGACGAGCAGTACTTC.

The chain combines TRBV24-1 with TRBJ1-2; possible D gene TRBD1, 6 bases. The CDR3 consists of 14 residues. V was shortened by 1 base and J by 6 bases, with 11 bases between the two germline ends. In germline, CDR1 is KGHDR, CDR2 SFDVKD. As DNA, the CDR3 is TGTGCCACCAGTGATTTTAACAGGGTGGATGGCTACACCTTC. As protein: CATSDFNRVDGYTF.

The chain combines TRBV7-2 with TRBJ1-6; D is possibly TRBD1 (5 bases). The germline V and J ends were trimmed by 6 bases and 11 bases, with 20 bases remaining between them. The CDR3 loop spans 15 amino acids. The germline V gene encodes CDR1 SGHTA and CDR2 FQGNSA. CDR3: CASRNQATGGTPLHF. CDR3 coding DNA: TGTGCCAGCAGGAACCAGGCCACGGGGGGGACACCCCTCCACTTT.

The CDR3 nucleotides are TGTGCCACCAGTGGCCATGACAAGAGTATGGGCTATGGCTACACCTTC. Translation: CATSGHDKSMGYGYTF. V is TRBV24-1 and J is TRBJ1-2; D not resolved. V dropped 5 bases and J dropped 4 bases, with 19 bases sitting between them. The CDR3 totals 16 residues. CDR1 KGHDR and CDR2 SFDVKD come from the germline V gene.

This rearrangement joins TRBV5-6 to TRBJ2-5; 9 bases align to TRBD2. Unmatched junction bases numbered 8, after V lost 2 bases and J lost 3 bases. CDR3 length: 16 amino acids. Germline loops: CDR1 SGHDT, CDR2 YYEEEE. The CDR3: CASSFPGRGGKETQYF. The CDR3 DNA reads TGTGCCAGCAGCTTCCCCGGGCGGGGGGGGAAAGAGACCCAGTACTTC.

This rearrangement joins TRBV15 to TRBJ2-5; TRBD2 might be the D (6 bases). Germline V CDR1 and CDR2: LNHNV, YYDKDF (reference sequence). V was shortened by 5 bases and J by 1 base, with 14 bases between the two germline ends. The CDR3 has 15 amino acids. The CDR3 loop reads CATSSGVIAQETQYF. The DNA of the CDR3 is TGTGCCACCAGCTCGGGGGTAATCGCCCAAGAGACCCAGTACTTC. Full variable domain (outside the CDR3, taken from reference TRBV15 and TRBJ2-5): DAMVIQNPRYQVTQFGKPVTLSCSQTLNHNVMYWYQQKSSQAPKLLFHYYDKDFNNEADTPDNFQSRRPNTSFCFLDIRSPGLGDTAMYLCATSSGVIAQETQYFGPGTRLLVL.

V gene TRBV12-3 or TRBV12-4 combines with J gene TRBJ1-5; D is unresolved. The CDR3 is 13 residues long. V was pared by 5 bases and J by 6 bases, with 11 bases between. As DNA, the CDR3 is TGTGCCAGCAGTCCCAGGCGTCCTCAGCCCCAGCATTTT. It encodes CASSPRRPQPQHF.

J is TRBJ1-1 and V is TRBV25-1; the D gene is possibly TRBD1 (6 bases). CDR1 is MGHDK and CDR2 is SYGVNS in the germline V gene. V lost 3 bases and J lost 8, with 19 bases in between. This CDR3 comprises 15 residues. CDR3: CASSDPRGGDLEAFF. The CDR3 coding sequence is TGTGCCAGCAGTGACCCACGAGGGGGAGACTTAGAAGCTTTCTTT.

In its sample, this clone was seen a few times. The CDR3 protein is CASSAYRGDIQYF. The DNA for the CDR3 is TGCGCCAGCAGCGCCTACAGGGGAGACATTCAGTACTTC. The chain is built from TRBV5-1 and TRBJ2-4; the match to TRBD1 covers 7 bases. The CDR3 totals 13 residues. The junction had 6 bases not matched to a gene; V was cut back by 4 bases and J by 8 bases. Germline assignment: CDR1 SGHRS and CDR2 YFSETQ. The full variable domain, rest sourced from reference TRBV5-1 and TRBJ2-4, is KAGVTQTPRYLIKTRGQQVTLSCSPISGHRSVSWYQQTPGQGLQFLFEYFSETQRNKGNFPGRFSGRQFSNSRSEMNVSTLELGDSALYLCASSAYRGDIQYFGAGTRLSVL.

The chain carries TRBV11-3 and TRBJ2-1; weak D call: TRBD2 (7 bases). V dropped 6 bases and J dropped 4 bases, with 10 bases sitting between them. Germline V gives CDR1 SGHNT, CDR2 YENEEA. CDR3 size: 13 residues. The CDR3 bases are TGTGCCAGCAGGGGGGGGCAGTACAATGAGCAGTTCTTC. Translation gives CASRGGQYNEQFF.

The J gene is TRBJ2-3, the V gene TRBV19; possibly TRBD1 for D (6 bases). CDR1 LNHDA and CDR2 SQIVND come from the germline V gene (reference sequence). The V and J ends lost 6 bases and 0 bases respectively, with 16 bases between them. The CDR3 is 16 residues long. The CDR3 sequence is CASRTRTAPSTDTQYF. As DNA, the CDR3 is TGTGCCAGTAGGACCAGGACAGCTCCTAGCACAGATACGCAGTATTTT.

The CDR3 bases are TGTGCCAGCAGACCTACTCAGGTGCAGCCCCAGCATTTT. Its protein is CASRPTQVQPQHF. The chain employs TRBV28 and TRBJ1-5; no clear D gene. Germline CDR1 is MDHEN and CDR2 is SYDVKM. The CDR3 runs to 13 residues. V was trimmed by 6 bases and J by 7 bases, leaving 13 bases between them.

As concerns this clone: This same CDR3 is encoded by further DNA sequences in the sample. J is TRBJ2-1 and V is TRBV20-1; 7 bases line up with TRBD2. Germline V lookup: CDR1 DFQATT, CDR2 SNEGSKA (reference sequence). V lost 3 bases and J lost 5; bases outside the gene matches: 4. The CDR3 consists of 13 residues. The CDR3: CSASEGGDNEQFF. The CDR3 nucleotides read TGCAGTGCTAGTGAGGGAGGGGACAATGAGCAGTTCTTC.